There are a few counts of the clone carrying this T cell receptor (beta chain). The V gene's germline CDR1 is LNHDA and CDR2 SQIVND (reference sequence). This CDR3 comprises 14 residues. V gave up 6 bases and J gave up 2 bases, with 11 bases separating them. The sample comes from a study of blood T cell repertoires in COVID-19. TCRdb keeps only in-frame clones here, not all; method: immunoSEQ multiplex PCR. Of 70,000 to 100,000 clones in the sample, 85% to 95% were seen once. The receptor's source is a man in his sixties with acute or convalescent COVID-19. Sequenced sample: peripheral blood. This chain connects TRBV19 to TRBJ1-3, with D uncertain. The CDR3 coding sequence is TGTGCCAGTAGCCTGCGAGGAGCTGGAAACACCATATATTTT. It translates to CASSLRGAGNTIYF.